The 27 T cell receptor beta chains given below trace back to one sample, sequenced in a study of beta chain features in type 1 diabetes. The whole isolated RNA underwent reverse transcription, so sequencing captured expressed TCRB transcripts. Only in-frame clones appear in the TCRdb table, and some are missing; sequencing was by immunoSEQ multiplex PCR. The data contain 620,000 or so clones, around 15% of them singletons. Sequenced input: naive CD4+ T cells from blood. All receptors derive from a man younger than 35 in good health.

The J gene is TRBJ2-3, the V gene TRBV6-6, with no clear D. The germline V and J ends were trimmed by 6 bases and 6 bases, with 10 bases remaining between them. Germline CDR1 is MNHNY and CDR2 is SVGAGI (reference sequence). The CDR3 sequence is 12 residues long. In DNA, the CDR3 is TGTGCCAGCAGGGCCCCCGGTGATACGCAGTATTTT. The encoded protein is CASRAPGDTQYF.

This clone was observed a few times. The chain is built from TRBV9 and TRBJ2-7; the match to TRBD1 covers 8 bases. The germline gives CDR1 SGDLS, CDR2 YYNGEE. The ends lost 0 bases at V and 2 bases at J; junction bases unmatched: 1. CDR3 length: 14 residues. CDR3: CASSVGGQAYEQYF. CDR3 coding DNA: TGTGCCAGCAGCGTAGGGGGACAGGCCTACGAGCAGTACTTC.

J is TRBJ1-2 and V is TRBV28; 7 bases align to TRBD1. The CDR3 totals 14 residues. The germline CDR1 and CDR2 sequences are MDHEN and SYDVKM. V gave up 6 bases and J gave up 6 bases; unmatched junction bases: 10. In DNA, the CDR3 is TGTGCCAGCAGCCTCTCAGACAGGGTCCATGGCTACACCTTC. As protein: CASSLSDRVHGYTF.

The CDR3 loop reads CASSYRGGQPQHF. DNA of the CDR3: TGTGCCAGCAGTTACAGGGGAGGTCAGCCCCAGCATTTT. J is TRBJ1-5 and V is TRBV6-5; maybe TRBD1 (5 bases). This CDR3 region has 13 residues. With 2 bases removed from V and 6 bases from J, the gap between germline ends came to 8 bases. CDR1 MNHEY and CDR2 SVGAGI come from the germline V gene.

J is TRBJ1-1 and V is TRBV28, with a possible D match to TRBD1 (5 bases). V was cut by 1 base and J by 10 bases, with 10 bases left in between. The CDR3 consists of 12 residues. The germline gives CDR1 MDHEN, CDR2 SYDVKM. CDR3 DNA sequence: TGTGCCAGCAGTTTATCGGGGGGGACAGCTTTCTTT. Protein sequence: CASSLSGGTAFF. Based on the CDR3 plus reference TRBV28 and TRBJ1-1, the full variable domain is DVKVTQSSRYLVKRTGEKVFLECVQDMDHENMFWYRQDPGLGLRLIYFSYDVKMKEKGDIPEGYSVSREKKERFSLILESASTNQTSMYLCASSLSGGTAFFGQGTRLTVV.

There are a few counts of this clone. The CDR3 sequence is CASSLVGFGRGGEQFF. CDR3 coding DNA: TGTGCCAGCAGCTTAGTGGGTTTCGGGCGGGGTGGTGAGCAGTTCTTC. This chain connects TRBV7-2 to TRBJ2-1; a weak D match, TRBD2 (6 bases). Trimming shortened V by 1 base and J by 9 bases, and 19 bases separated the two germline ends. The CDR3 is 16 amino acids. Germline V gene lookup returns CDR1 SGHTA and CDR2 FQGNSA.

V and J are TRBV30 and TRBJ2-1; the D gene is possibly TRBD1 (6 bases). The CDR3 has 20 residues. V shed 5 bases and J shed 3 bases, with 32 bases lying between them. Germline V gene data show CDR1 as GTSNPN and CDR2 as SVGIG (reference sequence). The CDR3 is CAWGGHERSGWLVSYNEQFF. The CDR3 DNA reads as TGTGCCTGGGGGGGACACGAGAGAAGTGGTTGGCTTGTAAGCTACAATGAGCAGTTCTTC.

The CDR3 loop reads CAGNRGGPQETQYF. The CDR3 nucleotides read TGTGCCGGCAATCGCGGGGGGCCCCAAGAGACCCAGTACTTC. The chain uses TRBV7-8 and TRBJ2-5; 8 bases are shared with TRBD2. The germline V gene encodes CDR1 SGHVS and CDR2 FQNEAQ. V lost 11 bases and J lost 1; bases outside the gene matches: 9. The CDR3 is made up of 14 amino acids.

This chain links TRBV15 with TRBJ2-5; no definite D call. CDR1 LNHNV and CDR2 YYDKDF come from the germline V gene (reference sequence). Trimming shortened V by 2 bases and J by 7 bases, and 17 bases separated the two germline ends. This CDR3 has 15 residues. This CDR3 reads CATSRNPSKGGTQYF. CDR3 coding DNA: TGTGCCACCAGCAGAAACCCGTCAAAAGGTGGGACCCAGTACTTC.

The chain combines TRBV4-1 with TRBJ1-4; D is uncertain. The length of the CDR3 is 13 residues. Trimming pared 1 base from V and 8 bases from J, leaving 8 bases between. Germline CDR1 is MGHRA and CDR2 is YSYEKL. The CDR3 nucleotides are TGCGCCAGCAGCCAAGTACATGGCGAAAAACTGTTTTTT. Its protein is CASSQVHGEKLFF.

This clone was seen a handful of times. The rearrangement uses TRBV7-2 and TRBJ1-6; D remains ambiguous. The germline V and J ends were trimmed by 1 base and 9 bases, with 4 bases remaining between them. CDR3 length: 12 residues. CDR1 SGHTA and CDR2 FQGNSA come from the germline V gene. CDR3 sequence: CASSLVSSPLHF. Written as DNA, the CDR3 is TGTGCCAGCAGCTTAGTCAGTTCACCCCTCCACTTT.

This clone was observed a few times. Other DNA sequences of this sample code for an identical CDR3. V usage is TRBV7-2 and J usage is TRBJ2-4; weak D call: TRBD1 (6 bases). The CDR3 is made up of 17 amino acids. Germline V CDR1 and CDR2: SGHTA, FQGNSA. Trimming cost V 1 base and J 0 bases, with 13 bases left between them. The CDR3 nucleotides are TGTGCCAGCAGCTTAGATTGGGGGCTACTAGCCAAAAACATTCAGTACTTC. Protein: CASSLDWGLLAKNIQYF. The variable domain in full, with the rest retrieved from reference TRBV7-2 and TRBJ2-4, is GAGVSQSPSNKVTEKGKDVELRCDPISGHTALYWYRQSLGQGLEFLIYFQGNSAPDKSGLPSDRFSAERTGGSVSTLTIQRTQQEDSAVYLCASSLDWGLLAKNIQYFGAGTRLSVL.

This clone was detected a few times. The chain has TRBV5-1 and TRBJ1-5; the D is unclear. The V end lost 1 base, the J end lost 7 bases, and 15 bases lay between the germline ends. CDR3 length: 15 amino acids. Germline CDR1 and CDR2: SGHRS and YFSETQ. CDR3 loop: CASSLMAGEGQPQHF. The CDR3 region has the DNA TGCGCCAGCAGCTTGATGGCTGGGGAAGGGCAGCCCCAGCATTTT.

As to this clone: The junction departs from germline at one end; a sequencing error may be responsible. This chain uses TRBV18 with TRBJ1-1; 9 nucleotides agree with TRBD1. CDR1 and CDR2 from the germline V gene are KGHSH and LQKENI. The CDR3 runs to 14 residues. DNA of the CDR3: TGTGCCAGCTCGGCCGGTACAGGGGGCTTTCCGGCTCTCTTT. Residues: CASSAGTGGFPALF.

This clone came up a few times. This chain connects TRBV29-1 to TRBJ2-7, with D perhaps TRBD1 (6 bases). This CDR3 spans 14 amino acids. The germline V gene encodes CDR1 SQVTM and CDR2 ANQGSEA. Trimming stripped 6 bases from V and 0 bases from J, with 15 bases between. The CDR3 DNA reads TGCAGCGTAAAACAGGGCTTCCGCTCCTACGAGCAGTACTTC. Its translation is CSVKQGFRSYEQYF.

The chain uses TRBV9 and TRBJ2-5, with 11 nucleotides matching TRBD2. The CDR3 length is 15 residues. J was trimmed by 7 bases and V by 0 bases; bases with no gene match: 5. CDR1 and CDR2 from the germline V gene are SGDLS and YYNGEE. The CDR3 bases are TGTGCCAGCAGCGTAGGTAGCGGGAGGGCCGGGACCCAGTACTTC. It is translated as CASSVGSGRAGTQYF.

The rearrangement uses TRBV28 and TRBJ2-7; TRBD2 matches 15 bases. This CDR3 spans 18 amino acids. The V gene's germline CDR1 is MDHEN and CDR2 SYDVKM. J gave up 0 bases and V 7 bases, and 10 bases lay outside the gene matches. In DNA form, the CDR3 reads TGTGCCAGCATTCGGGGACTAGCGGGAGGATCCTCCTCCTACGAGCAGTACTTC. It translates to CASIRGLAGGSSSYEQYF.

The chain couples TRBV6-6 to TRBJ2-5; D assignment may be TRBD1 or TRBD2 (7 bases each). CDR1 and CDR2 from the germline V gene are MNHNY and SVGAGI (reference sequence). V was clipped by 4 bases and J by 14 bases, with 17 bases between them. This CDR3 has 12 residues. CDR3 sequence reads: CASSSSQGGPYF. Here the CDR3 DNA reads TGTGCCAGCAGTTCCTCTCAGGGGGGGCCCTACTTC.

This clone is a singleton in its sample. The chain couples TRBV7-8 to TRBJ1-1; 9 nucleotides line up with TRBD1. The V gene end was trimmed by 5 bases and the J gene end by 5 bases; junction bases not matched to a gene: 6. The CDR3 is 14 residues long. Germline CDR1 SGHVS, CDR2 FQNEAQ. CDR3 nucleotide sequence: TGTGCCAGCAGCGAAACAGGGGGCAATACTGAAGCTTTCTTT. This translates into CASSETGGNTEAFF.

This chain connects TRBV9 to TRBJ2-1; 7 nucleotides align to TRBD2. V lost 0 bases to trimming and J lost 10 bases; unmatched junction nucleotides: 7. This CDR3 region has 14 residues. Germline V gives CDR1 SGDLS, CDR2 YYNGEE. The CDR3 here is CASSVVASGKEQFF. The CDR3 DNA reads TGTGCCAGCAGCGTAGTGGCTAGCGGAAAAGAGCAGTTCTTC. Full variable domain (outside the CDR3, taken from reference TRBV9 and TRBJ2-1): DSGVTQTPKHLITATGQRVTLRCSPRSGDLSVYWYQQSLDQGLQFLIQYYNGEERAKGNILERFSAQQFPDLHSELNLSSLELGDSALYFCASSVVASGKEQFFGPGTRLTVL.

The table lists this clone with a few counts. This chain links TRBV10-3 with TRBJ1-2, with 8 bases aligning to TRBD1. Per the germline V gene, CDR1 is ENHRY and CDR2 is SYGVKD. The CDR3 length is 15 residues. V trimming: 4 bases; J trimming: 4 bases; junction bases outside the gene matches: 8. The CDR3 protein is CAISGSGGVGYGYTF. CDR3 sequence (DNA): TGTGCCATCAGTGGATCAGGGGGCGTGGGCTATGGCTACACCTTC.

The chain combines TRBV7-9 with TRBJ1-2; 10 bases fit TRBD1. The CDR3 sequence is 16 residues long. The germline gives CDR1 SEHNR, CDR2 FQNEAQ (reference sequence). V lost 5 bases to trimming and J lost 8 bases; unmatched junction nucleotides: 14. CDR3 nucleotides: TGTGCCAGCAGCCCCAGTTGGGACAGGGGATCTTCCGGCTACACCTTC. As protein: CASSPSWDRGSSGYTF.

The rearrangement uses TRBV15 and TRBJ2-1; D is uncertain. The V end lost 6 bases, the J end lost 5 bases, and 14 bases lay between the germline ends. The CDR3 runs 14 residues. The V gene's germline CDR1 is LNHNV and CDR2 YYDKDF (reference sequence). CDR3 region: CATRSQVDHNEQFF. CDR3 sequence (DNA): TGTGCCACCAGAAGCCAGGTAGACCACAATGAGCAGTTCTTC.

V gene TRBV30 combines with J gene TRBJ1-1; perhaps TRBD1 as D (5 bases). V was trimmed by 3 bases and J by 2 bases, leaving 16 bases between them. Germline V CDR1 and CDR2: GTSNPN, SVGIG (reference sequence). The CDR3 extends over 15 amino acids. The CDR3 sequence is CAWRSRGRGNTEAFF. Here the CDR3 DNA reads TGTGCCTGGAGATCTAGGGGAAGGGGAAACACTGAAGCTTTCTTT.

Only a few counts were recorded for this clone. The chain combines TRBV5-8 with TRBJ2-7; 11 bases line up with TRBD1. Germline CDR1 reads SGHTS; CDR2 reads YDEGEE. CDR3 size: 14 residues. Trimming took 4 bases from V and 5 from J; bases not matched to a gene: 5. CDR3 in DNA: TGTGCCAGCAGCGAGGGACAGGGGGTCCACGAGCAGTACTTC. Amino acids: CASSEGQGVHEQYF.

The chain has TRBV5-1 and TRBJ2-7, with TRBD1 matching 9 bases. Looked up from germline, CDR1 is SGHRS and CDR2 is YFSETQ. The trim removed 0 bases at V and 0 bases at J, leaving 7 bases unmatched. This CDR3 has 17 residues. The CDR3 reads CASSLALRDRASYEQYF. CDR3 sequence (DNA): TGCGCCAGCAGCTTGGCCTTACGGGACAGGGCCTCCTACGAGCAGTACTTC.

This clone has only a few counts. The chain has TRBV5-1 and TRBJ2-4; 7 bases line up with TRBD1. The CDR3 contains 15 residues. Germline CDR1 reads SGHRS; CDR2 reads YFSETQ. The V segment lost 0 bases and the J segment 7 bases; nucleotides outside the gene matches: 7. For the CDR3, the DNA is TGCGCCAGCAGCTTGGAGGGGGCCCAGCGGAACATTCAGTACTTC. Translating it yields CASSLEGAQRNIQYF.